This T cell receptor beta chain stems from a study of T cells in Graves' hyperthyroidism and ophthalmopathy (dated by TCRdb to the late 2010s). Regarding the study in general: Peripheral blood samples were taken at initial diagnosis, before any treatment was given. For training and testing, the 100 or so patients in the discovery cohort were randomly divided in a 7:3 ratio. TCR Vbeta CDR3 sequencing of roughly 140 peripheral blood samples (around 45 ophthalmopathy, about 80 hyperthyroidism and roughly 17 progressor patients) is reported in the paper. In addition, the study compared T-cell repertoires in thyroid tissue and in blood from roughly 6 Graves' hyperthyroidism patients. A discovery cohort of about 100 patients, about 40 with Graves' ophthalmopathy and roughly 59 with stable Graves' hyperthyroidism, was used to find distinguishing TCR V-J signatures. After sampling, hyperthyroidism patients received methimazole starting at 30 mg daily, and ophthalmopathy patients received high-dose intravenous methylprednisolone. Prospective prediction of ophthalmopathy was tested in an independent validation cohort consisting of 18 to 20 hyperthyroidism patients and some 15 patients who later progressed to ophthalmopathy. The research as a whole found: Sample size was not statistically predetermined, and blinding of investigators to group allocation was not performed. In validation, the model predicted progression to ophthalmopathy a median of about 5.9 months before onset, with about 67% sensitivity and 72.22% specificity. Most expanded thyroid clonotypes (frequency above 0.001) were also found in blood, which suggests that blood repertoires may mirror thyroid immune responses. Ophthalmopathy was separated from stable hyperthyroidism by a 13 V-J signature model, with about 86% sensitivity and roughly 81% specificity obtained in cross-validation and 80%/75% obtained in testing.

The TCR beta CDR3 regions were amplified from RNA transcripts. The TCR CDR3 was subjected to a first round of RT-PCR using the HTBI primer set and the Qiagen OneStep RT-PCR kit. A second multiplex PCR round built the libraries, followed by size selection and purification. Libraries were sequenced paired-end with 100 bp reads on an Illumina HiSeq2000. Per the source publication's procedure: Raw data were processed with SOAPnuke, discarding reads with adapters, uncalled bases, mean Phred below 15, or no exact constant-primer or identifier match. High-quality paired reads were merged with COPE v1.2.5, and unique nucleotide sequences were defined as clonotypes. MiTCR v1.1 was used to align the clonotypes against IMGT TRBV, TRBD and TRBJ reference segments. The analysis was restricted to V-J combinations with a frequency above 0.0001, which together covered 99% to 99.2% of the repertoires. A TCS score was defined as the ratio between F50 (clonal expansion) and ExV (chaos), using BLOSUM62-based TCRdist between CDR3 peptides within each V-J. Welch's t-statistics and random forest reduced roughly 530 V-J features to 13, which were used in a naive Bayes classifier (R e1071). Using fastp trimming at Q25 and MiXCR clonotype assembly, TCRdb reanalyzed the public sequencing data and kept in-frame beta chains. When rows share a CDR3 protein, they turn into one entry using the most common DNA and genes. These V and J calls originate from TCRdb's pipeline instead of the authors' own analysis. The sample table lists some 300,000 distinct CDR3 sequences, less than 20% of them with a count of one. The ten largest clones represent 35% to 40% of the sample.

Including cysteine and phenylalanine, the CDR3 has 14 amino acids. The CDR3 DNA has 42 bases and is translated from base 1. V is pruned by 4 bases and J by 3 bases, leaving 5 bases of the junction without a gene match. In the ophthalmopathy patients, disease was moderately to severely active, with a Clinical Activity Score of 3 or more, a NOSPECS grade of 4 or more, and a duration of less than 3 months. Exclusion was applied to patients with uncontrolled infections, other autoimmune diseases, pregnancy or lactation. Clinical symptoms, serum thyroxine and TRAb, thyroid ultrasound, and orbital computed tomography formed the basis for the diagnoses. PBMCs were separated from roughly 9.6 ml of fresh peripheral blood using Ficoll-Paque density gradient centrifugation. Trizol reagent was used to extract total RNA, and RNA quality was then checked on an Agilent 2100 Bioanalyzer. This clonotype was seen many times. Its target antigen remains unknown. No clone much larger than this one lies a single base away; base qualities are absent.

Rearrangement joined TRBV12-3 or TRBV12-4 to TRBJ2-7; 8 bases in between match TRBD2. The material sequenced was blood. The source is a man aged 45-65 years with Graves' ophthalmopathy. This receptor has the CDR3 CASSWTSQLYEQYF. The bases read TGTGCCAGCAGTTGGACTAGCCAGCTCTACGAGCAGTACTTC.